This TCR beta chain is drawn from a study of cytomegalovirus exposure and HLA in healthy donors. About the study: The Caucasian-associated ancestry cluster contained about 80% of the 398 genotyped donors. Study observations and caveats: The authors judged a highly shared variant cluster likely a sequencing artifact. The majority of CMV-associated TCR beta chains were reported as apparently HLA-restricted in a later analysis.

This CDR3 has 14 residues. CDR1 SGHRS and CDR2 YFSETQ come from the germline V gene. The V gene lost 1 base and the J gene lost 2 bases, with 6 bases spanning the gap. PCR was performed using 60 Vbeta and 13 Jbeta primers. TCRdb's table, derived via immunoSEQ multiplex PCR, lists solely in-frame clones and lacks some. The sample has 120,000 or so clones, around 88% seen once. For this clone: Its target is unknown. Other nucleotide sequences from this sample produce the same CDR3.

The sequencing sample was made of PBMCs. The chain carries TRBV5-1 and TRBJ1-4; D unclear. The sequence was obtained from a man between 40 and 49 years old in good health and CMV-seronegative. CDR3 protein: CASSLTATNEKLFF. The CDR3 coding sequence is TGCGCCAGCAGCTTGACAGCTACTAATGAAAAACTGTTTTTT.